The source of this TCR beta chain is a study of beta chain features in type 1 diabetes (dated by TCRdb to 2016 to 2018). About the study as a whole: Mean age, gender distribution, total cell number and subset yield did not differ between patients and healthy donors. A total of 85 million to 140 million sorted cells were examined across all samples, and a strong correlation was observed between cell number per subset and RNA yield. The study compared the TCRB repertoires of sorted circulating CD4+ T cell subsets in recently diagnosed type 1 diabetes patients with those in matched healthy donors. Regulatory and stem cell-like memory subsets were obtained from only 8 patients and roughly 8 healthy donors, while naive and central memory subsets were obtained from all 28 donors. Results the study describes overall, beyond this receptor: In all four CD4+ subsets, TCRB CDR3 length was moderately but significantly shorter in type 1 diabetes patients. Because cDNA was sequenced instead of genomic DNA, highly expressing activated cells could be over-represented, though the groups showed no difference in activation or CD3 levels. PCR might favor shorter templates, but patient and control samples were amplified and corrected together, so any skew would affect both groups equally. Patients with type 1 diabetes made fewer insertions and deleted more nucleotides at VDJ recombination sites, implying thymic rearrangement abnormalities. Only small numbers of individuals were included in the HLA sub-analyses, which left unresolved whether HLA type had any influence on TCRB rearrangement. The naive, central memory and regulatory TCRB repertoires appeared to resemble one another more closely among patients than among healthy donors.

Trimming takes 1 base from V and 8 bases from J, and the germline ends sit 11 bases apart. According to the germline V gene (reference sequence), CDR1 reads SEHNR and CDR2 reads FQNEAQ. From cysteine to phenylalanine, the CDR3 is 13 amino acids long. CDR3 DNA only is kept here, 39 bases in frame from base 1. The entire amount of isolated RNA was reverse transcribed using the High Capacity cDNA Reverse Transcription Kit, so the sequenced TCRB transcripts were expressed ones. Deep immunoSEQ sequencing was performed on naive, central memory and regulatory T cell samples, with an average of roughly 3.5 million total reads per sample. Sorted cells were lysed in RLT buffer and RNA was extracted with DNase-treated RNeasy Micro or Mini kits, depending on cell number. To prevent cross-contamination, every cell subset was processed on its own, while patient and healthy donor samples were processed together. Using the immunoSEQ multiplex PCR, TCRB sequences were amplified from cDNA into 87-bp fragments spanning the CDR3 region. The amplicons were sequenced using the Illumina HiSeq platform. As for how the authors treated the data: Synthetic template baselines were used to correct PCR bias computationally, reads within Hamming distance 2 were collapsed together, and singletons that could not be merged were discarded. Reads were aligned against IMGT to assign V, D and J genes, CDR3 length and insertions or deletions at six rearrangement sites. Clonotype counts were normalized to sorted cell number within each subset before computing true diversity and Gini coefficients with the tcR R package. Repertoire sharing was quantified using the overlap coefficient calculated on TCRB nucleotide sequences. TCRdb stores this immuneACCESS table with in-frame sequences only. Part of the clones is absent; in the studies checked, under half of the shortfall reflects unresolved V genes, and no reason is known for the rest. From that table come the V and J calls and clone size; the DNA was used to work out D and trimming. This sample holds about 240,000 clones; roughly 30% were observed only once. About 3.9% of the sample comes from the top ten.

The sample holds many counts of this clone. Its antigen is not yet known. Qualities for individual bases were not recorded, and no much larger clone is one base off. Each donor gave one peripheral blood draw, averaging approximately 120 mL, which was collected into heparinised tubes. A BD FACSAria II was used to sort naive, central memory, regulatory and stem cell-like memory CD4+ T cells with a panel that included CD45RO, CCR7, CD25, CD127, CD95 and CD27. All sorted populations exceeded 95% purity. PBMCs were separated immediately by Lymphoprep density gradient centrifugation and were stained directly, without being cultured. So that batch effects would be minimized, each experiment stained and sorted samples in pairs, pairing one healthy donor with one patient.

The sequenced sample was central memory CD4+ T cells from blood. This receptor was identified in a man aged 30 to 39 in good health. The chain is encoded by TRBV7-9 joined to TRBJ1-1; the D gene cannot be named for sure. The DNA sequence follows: TGTGCCAGCAGCTTAGTAGATTCGGCAGAAGCTTTCTTT. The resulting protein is CASSLVDSAEAFF.